The next 32 T cell receptor beta chains were all read from a single sample in a study of technical replicates of blood from a handful of donors. The data were produced by immunoSEQ multiplex PCR, yet TCRdb's version contains in-frame clones alone and is incomplete. This table holds under 95,000 clones, about 95% found once. The sequenced sample was T cells isolated from PBMCs. The receptors come from a human donor in good health.

The rearrangement links TRBV6-6 to TRBJ2-1; 7 bases are a match to TRBD2. CDR1 is MNHNY, CDR2 SVGAGI, per germline (reference sequence). The CDR3 is 13 residues long. Germline trimming cut 10 bases from V and 4 bases from J; bases unmatched to any gene: 7. In DNA, the CDR3 is TGTGCCACCACTAGCGTTCGGTACAATGAGCAGTTCTTC. As protein: CATTSVRYNEQFF.

The rearrangement joins TRBV27 to TRBJ1-1, with a possible D match to TRBD1 (5 bases). Germline V CDR1 and CDR2: MNHEY, SMNVEV (reference sequence). CDR3 length equals 13 residues. V was clipped by 3 bases and J by 1 base, with 6 bases between them. CDR3 region: CASSFGANTEAFF. The CDR3, as DNA: TGTGCCAGCAGTTTTGGGGCGAACACTGAAGCTTTCTTT.

The chain couples TRBV9 to TRBJ2-1; 7 bases line up with TRBD2. CDR3 size: 15 residues. CDR1 is SGDLS and CDR2 is YYNGEE in the germline V gene. Unmatched junction bases numbered 7, after V lost 0 bases and J lost 7 bases. In nucleotides, the CDR3 is TGTGCCAGCAGCGTAGGCGGGGGTTTTAGAAATGAGCAGTTCTTC. Encoded protein: CASSVGGGFRNEQFF.

The V and J genes are TRBV5-1 and TRBJ1-4; TRBD1 matches 7 bases. CDR1 and CDR2 from the germline V gene are SGHRS and YFSETQ. The CDR3 contains 17 residues. After removal of 2 bases from V and 8 bases from J, the junction contained 15 bases not matched to a gene. The CDR3 protein is CASSFGQVGVMGEKLFF. CDR3 nucleotides: TGCGCCAGCAGCTTTGGACAGGTGGGGGTTATGGGGGAAAAACTGTTTTTT.

The V gene is TRBV19, the J gene TRBJ2-6; D gene uncertain. The CDR3 sequence is 16 residues long. Germline-derived CDR1 and CDR2 are LNHDA and SQIVND (reference sequence). V gave up 4 bases and J gave up 0 bases, with 10 bases separating them. This CDR3 is CASSTRRLSGANVLTF. DNA of the CDR3: TGTGCCAGTAGTACCCGACGACTCTCTGGGGCCAACGTCCTGACTTTC.

This clone came up once. The V gene is TRBV28, the J gene TRBJ2-5; D possibly corresponds to TRBD2 (5 bases). Germline V lookup: CDR1 MDHEN, CDR2 SYDVKM. The CDR3 loop spans 17 amino acids. Trimming removed 2 bases at V and 4 bases at J, with 20 bases between. The CDR3 region is CASSLRIATKSGETQYF. CDR3 sequence (DNA): TGTGCCAGCAGTTTACGGATTGCGACTAAATCGGGAGAGACCCAGTACTTC.

In DNA, the CDR3 is TGTGCCAGTAGTACACCGGGACAGGGTGGTGGAAACACCATATATTTT. Its translation: CASSTPGQGGGNTIYF. The V and J genes are TRBV19 and TRBJ1-3, with 9 bases fitting TRBD1. V lost 4 bases and J lost 3; bases outside the gene matches: 7. This CDR3 has 16 residues. In germline, CDR1 is LNHDA, CDR2 SQIVND (reference sequence). Combining the CDR3 with reference TRBV19 and TRBJ1-3 gives the whole variable domain DGGITQSPKYLFRKEGQNVTLSCEQNLNHDAMYWYRQDPGQGLRLIYYSQIVNDFQKGDIAEGYSVSREKKESFPLTVTSAQKNPTAFYLCASSTPGQGGGNTIYFGEGSWLTVV.

This clone was observed once. V and J are TRBV5-4 and TRBJ2-7; D not certain. CDR3 length: 14 amino acids. The V gene's germline CDR1 is SGHNT and CDR2 YYREEE (reference sequence). The germline V and J ends were trimmed by 0 bases and 3 bases, with 10 bases remaining between them. CDR3 sequence reads: CASSLGINGYEQYF. CDR3 nucleotides: TGTGCCAGCAGCTTGGGCATCAACGGCTACGAGCAGTACTTC.

The J gene is TRBJ2-5, the V gene TRBV19, with 7 bases that match TRBD2. CDR3 length: 16 amino acids. Germline loops: CDR1 LNHDA, CDR2 SQIVND (reference sequence). Losses at the gene ends were 5 bases for V and 2 bases for J; bases not matched to a gene: 11. CDR3 sequence (DNA): TGTGCCAGTAGTCCCCTGGGCGGGAGTTGGCAAGAGACCCAGTACTTC. Amino acid sequence: CASSPLGGSWQETQYF.

J is TRBJ2-2 and V is TRBV7-2; D is possibly TRBD1 (5 bases). The CDR3 is made up of 16 amino acids. CDR1 and CDR2 (germline): SGHTA, FQGNSA. Trimming removed 2 bases at V and 4 bases at J, with 14 bases between. The CDR3: CASSLLLGRTTGELFF. The CDR3 DNA reads TGTGCCAGCAGCTTACTTCTGGGGCGCACCACCGGGGAGCTGTTTTTT.

V usage is TRBV2 and J usage is TRBJ2-5, with D perhaps TRBD2 (7 bases). The CDR3 length is 15 residues. Germline assignment: CDR1 SNHLY and CDR2 FYNNEI. Between the trimmed V and J ends, which lost 5 bases and 2 bases, there was a span of 15 bases. In DNA, the CDR3 is TGTGCCAGCAGTCTTTTGGGGGGGCGACAAGAGACCCAGTACTTC. Residues: CASSLLGGRQETQYF.

The genes are TRBV4-1 and TRBJ1-3, with 11 bases fitting TRBD1. The germline CDR1 and CDR2 sequences are MGHRA and YSYEKL. This CDR3 contains 14 residues. V was pared by 11 bases and J by 2 bases, with 5 bases of the junction left unmatched. The CDR3 nucleotides read TGCGCCGCCGGACAGGGGGCGGCTGGAAACACCATATATTTT. Residues: CAAGQGAAGNTIYF.

J is TRBJ1-3 and V is TRBV6-5; D might be TRBD1 (6 bases). The CDR3 has 14 amino acids. From germline, CDR1 is MNHEY and CDR2 SVGAGI. Trimming cost V 0 bases and J 4 bases, with 7 bases left between them. The CDR3 loop reads CASSYSGAGNTIYF. In DNA form, the CDR3 reads TGTGCCAGCAGTTACTCGGGGGCGGGAAACACCATATATTTT.

The V gene is TRBV7-6, the J gene TRBJ2-3, with TRBD2 matching over 15 bases. The germline CDR1 and CDR2 sequences are SGHVS and FNYEAQ. There are 17 residues in the CDR3. V was pared by 2 bases and J by 6 bases, with 6 bases of the junction left unmatched. CDR3 amino acids: CASSLPWTSGGADTQYF. CDR3 sequence (DNA): TGTGCCAGCAGCTTACCCTGGACTAGCGGGGGGGCTGATACGCAGTATTTT.

The V and J genes are TRBV6-1 and TRBJ1-1; D gene uncertain. This CDR3 spans 13 amino acids. Germline V gene data show CDR1 as MNHNS and CDR2 as SASEGT. The ends were cut back, 5 bases at V and 4 bases at J, with 11 bases in the middle. Here the CDR3 DNA reads TGTGCCAGCAGTTATGCTCCCAGCACTGAAGCTTTCTTT. Translation gives CASSYAPSTEAFF.

This chain uses TRBV4-1 with TRBJ2-7; D call uncertain. CDR1 is MGHRA, CDR2 YSYEKL, per germline. The CDR3 runs to 13 residues. V was shortened by 6 bases and J by 2 bases, with 11 bases between the two germline ends. CDR3 nucleotide sequence: TGCGCCAGCAGTAGTCAAAACGCCTACGAGCAGTACTTC. The encoded protein is CASSSQNAYEQYF.

The chain combines TRBV7-2 with TRBJ1-1; D perhaps matches TRBD1 (5 bases). The CDR3 loop spans 14 amino acids. Germline-derived CDR1 and CDR2 are SGHTA and FQGNSA. V gave up 6 bases and J gave up 5 bases, with 16 bases separating them. In DNA, the CDR3 is TGTGCCAGCAGACCTCGGGCAGGGATGACTGAAGCTTTCTTT. This sequence encodes CASRPRAGMTEAFF.

This chain uses TRBV28 with TRBJ2-7, with TRBD2 identical over 10 bases. Germline CDR1 reads MDHEN; CDR2 reads SYDVKM. With V trimmed by 3 bases and J by 3 bases, 5 bases remained unmatched. CDR3 length: 15 amino acids. CDR3 bases: TGTGCCAGCAGTTTCCGGCCTAGCGGGAGCTACGAGCAGTACTTC. Protein: CASSFRPSGSYEQYF.

The gene calls are TRBV5-1 and TRBJ1-6; 9 positions match TRBD1. The CDR3 has 15 residues. Germline assignment: CDR1 SGHRS and CDR2 YFSETQ. V lost 3 bases and J lost 10; bases outside the gene matches: 8. As DNA, the CDR3 is TGCGCCAGCAGCTCTAGGGGGACAGGGCTGTCACCCCTCCACTTT. As protein: CASSSRGTGLSPLHF.

The chain uses TRBV25-1 and TRBJ1-5; 7 bases are a match to TRBD1. V was pared by 6 bases and J by 6 bases, with 5 bases of the junction left unmatched. CDR1 MGHDK and CDR2 SYGVNS come from the germline V gene. The CDR3 spans 13 residues. CDR3 loop: CASSVNRGQPQHF. The CDR3 nucleotides read TGTGCCAGCAGCGTCAACAGGGGTCAGCCCCAGCATTTT.

V is TRBV5-1 and J is TRBJ2-7; the match to TRBD2 covers 11 bases. After removal of 6 bases from V and 2 bases from J, the junction contained 7 bases not matched to a gene. The CDR3 length is 15 residues. Germline loops: CDR1 SGHRS, CDR2 YFSETQ. The CDR3 spells CASTLGTSGTYEQYF. The CDR3 DNA reads TGCGCCAGCACCCTAGGGACTAGCGGAACCTACGAGCAGTACTTC.

The chain uses TRBV2 and TRBJ2-7, with D maybe TRBD1 (6 bases). V lost 3 bases and J lost 5, with 20 bases in between. Germline assignment: CDR1 SNHLY and CDR2 FYNNEI. The CDR3 contains 16 residues. The CDR3 sequence: CASSDSRGRFVDEQYF. Here the CDR3 DNA reads TGTGCCAGCAGTGACTCCAGGGGACGGTTTGTGGACGAGCAGTACTTC.

The V and J genes are TRBV7-9 and TRBJ1-1; D is uncertain. V shed 6 bases and J shed 0 bases, with 8 bases lying between them. The CDR3 extends over 13 amino acids. In germline, CDR1 is SEHNR, CDR2 FQNEAQ (reference sequence). CDR3 region: CASRQTLNTEAFF. The CDR3 bases are TGTGCCAGCAGACAGACCCTGAACACTGAAGCTTTCTTT.

The rearrangement links TRBV4-1 to TRBJ1-1, with 7 bases fitting TRBD1. Trimming at V came to 0 bases and at J to 0 bases, leaving 1 base not matched to a gene. Per germline, CDR1 MGHRA and CDR2 YSYEKL. This CDR3 has 15 residues. The CDR3 sequence is CASSQEDRLNTEAFF. For the CDR3, the DNA is TGCGCCAGCAGCCAAGAGGACAGGCTGAACACTGAAGCTTTCTTT.

The gene calls are TRBV10-2 and TRBJ1-3; D ambiguous. Germline values: CDR1 WSHSY, CDR2 SAAADI. There are 14 residues in the CDR3. Trimming removed 7 bases from V and 0 bases from J, with 10 bases in between. The CDR3 here is CASMVAASGNTIYF. The CDR3 nucleotides are TGCGCCAGCATGGTGGCGGCCTCTGGAAACACCATATATTTT.

The chain couples TRBV27 to TRBJ2-2; 8 bases fit TRBD1. The trim removed 3 bases at V and 1 base at J, leaving 1 base unmatched. The CDR3 has 15 amino acids. Germline CDR1 reads MNHEY; CDR2 reads SMNVEV (reference sequence). CDR3 nucleotide sequence: TGTGCCAGCAGTTTTGGGACAGGGAACACCGGGGAGCTGTTTTTT. This encodes CASSFGTGNTGELFF.

The V and J genes are TRBV19 and TRBJ2-5, with TRBD2 identical over 13 bases. Trimming cost V 7 bases and J 2 bases; bases outside gene matches: 13. The CDR3 covers 18 residues. Looked up from germline, CDR1 is LNHDA and CDR2 is SQIVND (reference sequence). The CDR3 nucleotides read TGTGCCAGTAACACAGGGCCTGGGACTAGCGGGGCACAAGAGACCCAGTACTTC. Its translation is CASNTGPGTSGAQETQYF.

The V and J genes are TRBV28 and TRBJ1-1, with TRBD1 as a possible D gene (5 bases). Trimming removed 1 base at V and 0 bases at J, with 9 bases between. This CDR3 contains 15 residues. CDR1 MDHEN and CDR2 SYDVKM come from the germline V gene. The CDR3 region is CASSLFVTVNTEAFF. CDR3 sequence (DNA): TGTGCCAGCAGTTTATTCGTGACAGTGAACACTGAAGCTTTCTTT.

The chain uses TRBV30 and TRBJ2-7; D gene ambiguous. This CDR3 spans 10 amino acids. Between the trimmed V and J ends, which lost 6 bases and 3 bases, there was a span of 6 bases. Per the germline V gene, CDR1 is GTSNPN and CDR2 is SVGIG (reference sequence). CDR3 DNA sequence: TGTGCCTGCAGTTACTACGAGCAGTACTTC. Its translation is CACSYYEQYF.

The table lists this clone with a count of one. V is TRBV30 and J is TRBJ2-6, with 7 nucleotides matching TRBD2. The CDR3 sequence is 17 residues long. Germline V gene sequence: CDR1 GTSNPN, CDR2 SVGIG (reference sequence). J lost 0 bases, V lost 1 base, and 6 bases had no gene match. CDR3: CAWSGGRVTSGANVLTF. The CDR3 coding sequence is TGTGCCTGGAGTGGGGGGAGGGTAACCTCTGGGGCCAACGTCCTGACTTTC.

This clone was detected once. This chain connects TRBV10-3 to TRBJ2-7; TRBD2 matches at 11 bases. J was trimmed by 7 bases and V by 6 bases; bases with no gene match: 14. The V gene's germline CDR1 is ENHRY and CDR2 SYGVKD. The CDR3 is 16 amino acids. CDR3 loop: CAISEQGLAASREQYF. As DNA, the CDR3 is TGTGCCATCAGCGAACAGGGACTAGCGGCATCGAGGGAGCAGTACTTC.

The genes are TRBV19 and TRBJ1-1; 7 nucleotides agree with TRBD1. Germline lookup yields CDR1 LNHDA and CDR2 SQIVND (reference sequence). This CDR3 spans 15 amino acids. J was trimmed by 1 base and V by 6 bases; bases with no gene match: 8. Here the CDR3 DNA reads TGTGCCAGTAGGAAGGTAGGGGGCGGGAACACTGAAGCTTTCTTT. Its protein product is CASRKVGGGNTEAFF.